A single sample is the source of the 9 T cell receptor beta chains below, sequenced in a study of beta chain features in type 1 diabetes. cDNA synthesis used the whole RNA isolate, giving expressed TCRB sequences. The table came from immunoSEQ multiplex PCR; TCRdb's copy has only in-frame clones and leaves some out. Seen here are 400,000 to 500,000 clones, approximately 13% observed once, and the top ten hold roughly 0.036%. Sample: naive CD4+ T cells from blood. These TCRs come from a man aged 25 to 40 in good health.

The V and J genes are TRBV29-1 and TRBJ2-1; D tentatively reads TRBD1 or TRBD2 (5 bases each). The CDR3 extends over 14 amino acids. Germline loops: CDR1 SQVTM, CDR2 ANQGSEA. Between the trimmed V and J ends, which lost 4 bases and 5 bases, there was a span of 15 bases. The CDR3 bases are TGCAGCGTTGTCCCTCGGGACCCTCACAATGAGCAGTTCTTC. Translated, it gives CSVVPRDPHNEQFF.

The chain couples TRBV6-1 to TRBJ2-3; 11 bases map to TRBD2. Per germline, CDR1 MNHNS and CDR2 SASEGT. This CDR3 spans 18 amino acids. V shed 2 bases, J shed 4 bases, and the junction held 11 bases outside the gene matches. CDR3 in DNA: TGTGCCAGCAGTGAATCCGTGCGGCCTAGCGGGAGGCCAGATACGCAGTATTTT. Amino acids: CASSESVRPSGRPDTQYF.

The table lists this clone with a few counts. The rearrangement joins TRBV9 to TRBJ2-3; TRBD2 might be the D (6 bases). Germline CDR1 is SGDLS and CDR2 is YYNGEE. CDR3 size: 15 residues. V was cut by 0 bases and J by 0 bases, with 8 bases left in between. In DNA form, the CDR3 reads TGTGCCAGCAGCGTAGAGGCGGGAAGCACAGATACGCAGTATTTT. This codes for CASSVEAGSTDTQYF. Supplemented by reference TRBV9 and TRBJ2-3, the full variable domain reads DSGVTQTPKHLITATGQRVTLRCSPRSGDLSVYWYQQSLDQGLQFLIQYYNGEERAKGNILERFSAQQFPDLHSELNLSSLELGDSALYFCASSVEAGSTDTQYFGPGTRLTVL.

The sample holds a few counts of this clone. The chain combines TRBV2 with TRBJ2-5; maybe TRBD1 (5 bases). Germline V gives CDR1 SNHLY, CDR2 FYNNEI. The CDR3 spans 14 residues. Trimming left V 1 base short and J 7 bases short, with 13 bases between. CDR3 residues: CASSEVKAGLTQYF. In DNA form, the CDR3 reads TGTGCCAGCAGTGAAGTAAAGGCAGGGTTGACCCAGTACTTC.

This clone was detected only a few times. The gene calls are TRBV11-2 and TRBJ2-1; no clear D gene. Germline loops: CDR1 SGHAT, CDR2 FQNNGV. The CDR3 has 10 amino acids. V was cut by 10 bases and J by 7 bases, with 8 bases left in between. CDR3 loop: CATGGNEQFF. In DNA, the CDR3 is TGTGCCACCGGCGGAAATGAGCAGTTCTTC.

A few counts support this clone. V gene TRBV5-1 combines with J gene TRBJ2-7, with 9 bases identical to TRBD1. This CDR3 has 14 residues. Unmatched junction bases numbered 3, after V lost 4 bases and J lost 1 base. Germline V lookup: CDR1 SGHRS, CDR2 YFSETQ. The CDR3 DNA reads TGCGCCAGCAGCCGGGGACAGGGATCCTACGAGCAGTACTTC. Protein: CASSRGQGSYEQYF.

CDR3 nucleotide sequence: TGTGCCAGCAGCCAACGACAGGGTTCACCCCTCCACTTT. Translated: CASSQRQGSPLHF. This chain uses TRBV14 with TRBJ1-6; 7 positions match TRBD1. There are 13 residues in the CDR3. Germline V lookup: CDR1 SGHDN, CDR2 FVKESK. V lost 2 bases, J lost 9 bases, and 1 base stayed unmatched.

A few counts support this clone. The CDR3 is CAWGTGVKQYV. The CDR3 DNA reads as TGTGCCTGGGGGACAGGGGTAAAGCAGTACGTC. The J gene is TRBJ2-7, the V gene TRBV30; 10 nucleotides align to TRBD1. J lost 8 bases, V lost 5 bases, and 3 bases had no gene match. The CDR3 runs 11 residues. Germline loops: CDR1 GTSNPN, CDR2 SVGIG (reference sequence).

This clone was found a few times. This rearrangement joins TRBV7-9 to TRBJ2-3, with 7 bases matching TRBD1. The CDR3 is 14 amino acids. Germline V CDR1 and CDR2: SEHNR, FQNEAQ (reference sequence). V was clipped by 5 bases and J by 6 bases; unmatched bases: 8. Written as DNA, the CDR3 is TGTGCCAGCAGCCTTACGACAGGGATGGATACGCAGTATTTT. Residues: CASSLTTGMDTQYF.